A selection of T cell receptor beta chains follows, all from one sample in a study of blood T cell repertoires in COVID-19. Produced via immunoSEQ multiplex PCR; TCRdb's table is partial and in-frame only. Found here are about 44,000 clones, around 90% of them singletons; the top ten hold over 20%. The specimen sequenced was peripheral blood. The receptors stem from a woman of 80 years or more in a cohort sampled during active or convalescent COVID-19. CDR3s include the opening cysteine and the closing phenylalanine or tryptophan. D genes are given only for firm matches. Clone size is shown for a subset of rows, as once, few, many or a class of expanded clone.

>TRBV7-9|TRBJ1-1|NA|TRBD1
CASSQQGGVLEAFF
TGTGCCAGCAGCCAACAGGGGGGAGTCCTTGAAGCTTTCTTT
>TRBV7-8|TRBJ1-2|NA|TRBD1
CASSRGPGTANGYTF
TGTGCCAGCAGCCGAGGGCCCGGGACAGCGAATGGCTACACCTTC
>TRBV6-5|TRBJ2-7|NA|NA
CASSYNGESYEQYF
TGTGCCAGCAGTTACAACGGGGAGTCCTACGAGCAGTACTTC
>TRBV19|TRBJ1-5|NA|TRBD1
CASSIATGGGQPQHF
TGTGCCAGTAGTATAGCGACAGGGGGCGGTCAGCCCCAGCATTTT
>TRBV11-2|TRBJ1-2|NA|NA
CASSPTGLYGYTF
TGTGCCAGCAGCCCGACAGGTCTCTATGGCTACACCTTC
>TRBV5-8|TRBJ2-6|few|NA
CATQGSGANVLTF
TGTGCCACCCAGGGCTCTGGGGCCAACGTCCTGACTTTC
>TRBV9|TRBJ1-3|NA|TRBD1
CATGQGPGGDTIYF
TGTGCCACCGGACAGGGGCCCGGAGGTGACACCATATATTTT
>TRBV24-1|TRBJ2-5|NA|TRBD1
CATSASGQTKETQYF
TGTGCCACCAGTGCCTCGGGACAGACGAAAGAGACCCAGTACTTC
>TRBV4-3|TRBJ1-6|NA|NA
CASSQDSGSYNSPLHF
TGCGCCAGCAGCCAAGATTCAGGCTCCTATAATTCACCCCTCCACTTT
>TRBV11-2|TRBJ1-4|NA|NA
CASTEVVSNEKLFF
TGTGCCAGCACCGAGGTGGTTTCTAATGAAAAACTGTTTTTT
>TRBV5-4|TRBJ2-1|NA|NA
CASSLVRRGGYNEQFF
TGTGCCAGCAGCTTGGTTCGGAGGGGGGGGTACAATGAGCAGTTCTTC
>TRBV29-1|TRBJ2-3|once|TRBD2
CSGVRGSRGDTQYF
TGCAGCGGTGTCCGCGGGAGCCGCGGAGATACGCAGTATTTT
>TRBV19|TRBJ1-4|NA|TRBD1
CASSPQTGGFEKLFF
TGTGCCAGTAGCCCACAAACAGGGGGCTTTGAAAAACTGTTTTTT
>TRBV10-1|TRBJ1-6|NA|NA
CASSERQSSPLHF
TGCGCCAGCAGTGAAAGACAGTCTTCACCCCTCCACTTT
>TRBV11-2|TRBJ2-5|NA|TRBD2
CASSSLGGGPETQYF
TGTGCCAGCAGCTCCCTTGGGGGGGGACCGGAGACCCAGTACTTC
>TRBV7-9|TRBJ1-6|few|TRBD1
CASSFLRGGQTDSPLHF
TGTGCCAGCAGCTTCCTCCGAGGGGGACAGACAGATTCACCCCTCCACTTT
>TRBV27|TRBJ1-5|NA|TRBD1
CASSPGQVSNQPQHF
TGTGCCAGCAGTCCGGGACAGGTTAGCAATCAGCCCCAGCATTTT